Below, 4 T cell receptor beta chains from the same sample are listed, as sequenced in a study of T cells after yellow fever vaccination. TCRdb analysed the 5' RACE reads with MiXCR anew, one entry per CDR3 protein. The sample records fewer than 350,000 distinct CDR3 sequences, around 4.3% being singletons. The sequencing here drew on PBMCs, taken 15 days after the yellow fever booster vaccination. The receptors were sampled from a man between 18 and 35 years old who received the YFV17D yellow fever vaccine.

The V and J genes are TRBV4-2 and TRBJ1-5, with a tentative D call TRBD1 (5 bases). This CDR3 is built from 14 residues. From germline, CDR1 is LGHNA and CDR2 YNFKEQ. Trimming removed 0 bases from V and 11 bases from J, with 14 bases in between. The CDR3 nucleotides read TGTGCCAGCAGCCAAGAAAGGGGCAGCGGGTCCCAGCATTTT. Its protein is CASSQERGSGSQHF.

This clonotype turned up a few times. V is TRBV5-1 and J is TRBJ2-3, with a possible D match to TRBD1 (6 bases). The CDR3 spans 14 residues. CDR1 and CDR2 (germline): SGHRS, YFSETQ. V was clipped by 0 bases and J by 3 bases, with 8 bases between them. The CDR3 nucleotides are TGCGCCAGCAGCTTGGGGGGGCAGACAGATACGCAGTATTTT. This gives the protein CASSLGGQTDTQYF.

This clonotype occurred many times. The CDR3 sequence is CASRNSGGLNYEQYV. CDR3 bases: TGTGCCAGCAGAAACTCTGGGGGCCTGAACTACGAGCAGTACGTC. This rearrangement joins TRBV6-5 to TRBJ2-7; maybe TRBD1 (6 bases). The germline gives CDR1 MNHEY, CDR2 SVGAGI. V lost 6 bases, J lost 3 bases, and 18 bases lay in between. The length of the CDR3 is 15 residues.

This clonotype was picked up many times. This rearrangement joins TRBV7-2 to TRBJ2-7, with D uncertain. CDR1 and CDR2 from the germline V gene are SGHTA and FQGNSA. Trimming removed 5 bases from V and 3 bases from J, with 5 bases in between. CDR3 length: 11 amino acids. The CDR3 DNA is TGTGCCAGCAGCCCTCACTACGAGCAGTACTTC. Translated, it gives CASSPHYEQYF.